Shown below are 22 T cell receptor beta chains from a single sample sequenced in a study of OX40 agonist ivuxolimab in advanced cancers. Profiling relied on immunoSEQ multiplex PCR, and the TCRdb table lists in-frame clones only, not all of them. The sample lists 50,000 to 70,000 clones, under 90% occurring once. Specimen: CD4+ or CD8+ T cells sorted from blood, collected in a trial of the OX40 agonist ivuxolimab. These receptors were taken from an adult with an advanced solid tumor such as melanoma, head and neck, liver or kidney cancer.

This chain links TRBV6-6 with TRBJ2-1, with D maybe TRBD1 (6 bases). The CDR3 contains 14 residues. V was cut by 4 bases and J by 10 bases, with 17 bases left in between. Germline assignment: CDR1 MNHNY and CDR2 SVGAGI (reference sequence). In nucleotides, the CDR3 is TGTGCCAGCAGTTTCAAGGGGGTCGAGGCCGAGCAGTTCTTC. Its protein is CASSFKGVEAEQFF.

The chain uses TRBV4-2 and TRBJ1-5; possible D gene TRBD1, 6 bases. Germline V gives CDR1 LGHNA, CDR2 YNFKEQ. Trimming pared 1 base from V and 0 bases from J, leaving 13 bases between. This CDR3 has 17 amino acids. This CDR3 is CASSQVNTRGSNQPQHF. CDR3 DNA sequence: TGTGCCAGCAGCCAAGTCAATACCAGGGGTAGCAATCAGCCCCAGCATTTT.

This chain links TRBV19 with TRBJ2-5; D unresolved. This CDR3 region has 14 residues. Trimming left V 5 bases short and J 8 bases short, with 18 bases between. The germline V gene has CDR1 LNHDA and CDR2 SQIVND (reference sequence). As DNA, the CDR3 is TGTGCCAGTAGTGGTAATGGGCCCCAAGGTACCCAGTACTTC. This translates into CASSGNGPQGTQYF.

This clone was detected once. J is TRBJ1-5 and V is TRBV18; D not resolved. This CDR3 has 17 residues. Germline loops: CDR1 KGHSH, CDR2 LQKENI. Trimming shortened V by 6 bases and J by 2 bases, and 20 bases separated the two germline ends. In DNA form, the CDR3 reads TGTGCCAGCTCTCCTGACCCTACCCTTCACGGCAATCAGCCCCAGCATTTT. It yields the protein CASSPDPTLHGNQPQHF.

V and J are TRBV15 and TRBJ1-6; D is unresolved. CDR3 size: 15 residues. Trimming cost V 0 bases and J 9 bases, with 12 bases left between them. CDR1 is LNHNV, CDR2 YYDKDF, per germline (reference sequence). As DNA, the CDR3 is TGTGCCACCAGCAGAGACCGGGTCCCAAGTTCACCCCTCCACTTT. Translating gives CATSRDRVPSSPLHF.

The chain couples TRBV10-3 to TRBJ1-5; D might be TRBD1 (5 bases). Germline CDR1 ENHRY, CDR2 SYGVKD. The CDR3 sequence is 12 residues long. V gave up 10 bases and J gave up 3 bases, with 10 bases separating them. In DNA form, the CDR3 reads TGTGCCACGATGACAGCCAATCAGCCCCAGCATTTT. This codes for CATMTANQPQHF.

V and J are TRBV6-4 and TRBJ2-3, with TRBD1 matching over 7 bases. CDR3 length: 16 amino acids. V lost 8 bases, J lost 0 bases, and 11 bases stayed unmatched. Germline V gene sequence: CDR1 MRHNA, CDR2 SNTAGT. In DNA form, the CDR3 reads TGTGCCAGCTTTTACCGACAGGGTCCTAGCACAGATACGCAGTATTTT. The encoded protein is CASFYRQGPSTDTQYF.

CDR3 in amino acids: CASSSTGVLNTEAFF. CDR3 sequence (DNA): TGTGCCAGCAGTTCCACAGGGGTGTTGAACACTGAAGCTTTCTTT. The gene calls are TRBV27 and TRBJ1-1; 7 nucleotides align to TRBD1. The junction had 5 bases not matched to a gene; V was cut back by 4 bases and J by 0 bases. CDR3 size: 15 residues. CDR1 and CDR2 from the germline V gene are MNHEY and SMNVEV (reference sequence).

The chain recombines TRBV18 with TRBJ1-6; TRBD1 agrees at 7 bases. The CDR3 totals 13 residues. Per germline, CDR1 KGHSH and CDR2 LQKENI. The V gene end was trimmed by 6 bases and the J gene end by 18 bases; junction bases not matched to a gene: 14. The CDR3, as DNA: TGTGCCAGCTCCGACACAGGGGCCCGCACCCCCCACTTT. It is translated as CASSDTGARTPHF. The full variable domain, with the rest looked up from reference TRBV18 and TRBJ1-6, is NAGVMQNPRHLVRRRGQEARLRCSPMKGHSHVYWYRQLPEEGLKFMVYLQKENIIDESGMPKERFSAEFPKEGPSILRIQQVVRGDSAAYFCASSDTGARTPHFGNGTRLTVT.

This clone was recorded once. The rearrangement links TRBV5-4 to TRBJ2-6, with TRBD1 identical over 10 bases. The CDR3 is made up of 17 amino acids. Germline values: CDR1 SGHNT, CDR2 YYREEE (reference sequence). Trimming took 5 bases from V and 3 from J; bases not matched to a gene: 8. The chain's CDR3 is CASRMGQGMGGANVLTF. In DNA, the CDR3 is TGTGCCAGCAGAATGGGACAGGGGATGGGTGGGGCCAACGTCCTGACTTTC.

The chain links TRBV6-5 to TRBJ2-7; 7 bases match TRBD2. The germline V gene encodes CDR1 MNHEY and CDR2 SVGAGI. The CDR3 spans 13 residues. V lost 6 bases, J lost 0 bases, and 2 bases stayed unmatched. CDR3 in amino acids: CASSRTSSYEQYF. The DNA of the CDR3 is TGTGCCAGCAGCCGGACTAGCTCCTACGAGCAGTACTTC.

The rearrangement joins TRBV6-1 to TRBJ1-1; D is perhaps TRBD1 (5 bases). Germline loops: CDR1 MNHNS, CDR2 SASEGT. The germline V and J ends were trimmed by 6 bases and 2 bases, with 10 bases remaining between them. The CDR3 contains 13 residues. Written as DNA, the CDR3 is TGTGCCAGCAGACAGGTCGATAACACTGAAGCTTTCTTT. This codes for CASRQVDNTEAFF.

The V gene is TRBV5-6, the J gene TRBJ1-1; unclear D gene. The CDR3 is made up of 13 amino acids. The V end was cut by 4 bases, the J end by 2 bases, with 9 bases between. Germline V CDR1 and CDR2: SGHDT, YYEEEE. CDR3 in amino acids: CASSLQTNTEAFF. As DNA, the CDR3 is TGTGCCAGCAGCCTGCAGACAAACACTGAAGCTTTCTTT.

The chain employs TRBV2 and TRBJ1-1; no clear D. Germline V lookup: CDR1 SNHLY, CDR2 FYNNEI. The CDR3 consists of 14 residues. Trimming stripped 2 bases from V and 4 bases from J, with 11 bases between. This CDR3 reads CASSEIMIGTEAFF. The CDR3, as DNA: TGTGCCAGCAGTGAAATAATGATTGGCACTGAAGCTTTCTTT. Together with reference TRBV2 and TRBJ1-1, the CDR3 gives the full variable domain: EPEVTQTPSHQVTQMGQEVILRCVPISNHLYFYWYRQILGQKVEFLVSFYNNEISEKSEIFDDQFSVERPDGSNFTLKIRSTKLEDSAMYFCASSEIMIGTEAFFGQGTRLTVV.

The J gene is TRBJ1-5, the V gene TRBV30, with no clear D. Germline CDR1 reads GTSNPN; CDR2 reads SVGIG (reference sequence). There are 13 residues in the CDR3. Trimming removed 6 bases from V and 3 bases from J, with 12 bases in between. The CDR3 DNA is TGTGCCTGCTGTCAGGAGATCAATCAGCCCCAGCATTTT. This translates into CACCQEINQPQHF.

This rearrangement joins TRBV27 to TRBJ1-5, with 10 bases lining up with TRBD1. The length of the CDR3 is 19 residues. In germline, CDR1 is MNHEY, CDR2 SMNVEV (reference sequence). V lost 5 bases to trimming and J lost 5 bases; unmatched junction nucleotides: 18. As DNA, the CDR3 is TGTGCCAGCAGTAAACTGGGACAGGGGAGGCGTCGGAGAGATCAGCCCCAGCATTTT. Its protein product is CASSKLGQGRRRRDQPQHF.

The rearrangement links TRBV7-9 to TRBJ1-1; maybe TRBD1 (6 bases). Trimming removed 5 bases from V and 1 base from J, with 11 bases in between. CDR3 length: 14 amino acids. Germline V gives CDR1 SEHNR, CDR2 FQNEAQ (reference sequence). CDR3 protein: CASSAGQPNTEAFF. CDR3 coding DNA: TGTGCCAGCAGCGCAGGACAGCCGAACACTGAAGCTTTCTTT. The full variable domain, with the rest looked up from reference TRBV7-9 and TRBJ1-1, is DTGVSQNPRHKITKRGQNVTFRCDPISEHNRLYWYRQTLGQGPEFLTYFQNEAQLEKSRLLSDRFSAERPKGSFSTLEIQRTEQGDSAMYLCASSAGQPNTEAFFGQGTRLTVV.

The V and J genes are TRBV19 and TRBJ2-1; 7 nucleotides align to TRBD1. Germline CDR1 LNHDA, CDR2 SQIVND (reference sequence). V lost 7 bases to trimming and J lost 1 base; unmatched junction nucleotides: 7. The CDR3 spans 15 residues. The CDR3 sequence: CASTRDSDSYNEQFF. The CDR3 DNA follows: TGTGCCAGTACCAGGGACAGCGATTCCTACAATGAGCAGTTCTTC.

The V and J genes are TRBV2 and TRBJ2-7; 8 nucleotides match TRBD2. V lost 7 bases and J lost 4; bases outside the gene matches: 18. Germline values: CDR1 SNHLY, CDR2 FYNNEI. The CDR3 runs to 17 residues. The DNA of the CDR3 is TGTGCCAGCACCCCGAACGGAATAGCGGGACTCCAGTACGAGCAGTACTTC. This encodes CASTPNGIAGLQYEQYF.

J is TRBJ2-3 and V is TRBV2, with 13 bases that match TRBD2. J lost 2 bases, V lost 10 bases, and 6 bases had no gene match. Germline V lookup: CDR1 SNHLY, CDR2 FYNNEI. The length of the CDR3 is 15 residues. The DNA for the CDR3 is TGTGCCACCAGACTAGCGGGAGGCCCCACAGATACGCAGTATTTT. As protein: CATRLAGGPTDTQYF.

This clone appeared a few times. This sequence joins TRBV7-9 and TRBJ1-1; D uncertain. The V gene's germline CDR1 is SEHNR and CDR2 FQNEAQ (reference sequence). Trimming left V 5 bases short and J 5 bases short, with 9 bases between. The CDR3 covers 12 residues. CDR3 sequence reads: CASSLEWTEAFF. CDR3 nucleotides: TGTGCCAGCAGCCTAGAGTGGACTGAAGCTTTCTTT.

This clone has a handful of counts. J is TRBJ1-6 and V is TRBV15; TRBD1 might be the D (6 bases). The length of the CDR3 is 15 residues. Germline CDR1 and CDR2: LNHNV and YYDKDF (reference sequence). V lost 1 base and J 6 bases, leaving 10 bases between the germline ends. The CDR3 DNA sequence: TGTGCCACCAGCAGAGGAGACAGGAGTAATTCACCCCTCCACTTT. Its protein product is CATSRGDRSNSPLHF.